These 26 T cell receptor beta chains were all obtained from the same sample, sequenced in a study of long-term antiretroviral therapy in people with HIV. Survey-level immunoSEQ v3.0 assays were run. Using immunoSEQ multiplex PCR, the repertoire was profiled, and TCRdb retains in-frame clones only, with some absent. The sample shows 15,000 to 20,000 clones, roughly 80% of them seen only once. Source: unsorted PBMCs, taken 0.6 years after starting antiretroviral therapy. These receptors were taken from a woman under 30 with HIV.

V is TRBV19 and J is TRBJ2-3; D uncertain. Between the trimmed V and J ends, which lost 9 bases and 5 bases, there was a span of 15 bases. Germline V gene sequence: CDR1 LNHDA, CDR2 SQIVND (reference sequence). The CDR3 is made up of 13 amino acids. CDR3 residues: CASHGPRRDTQYF. CDR3 sequence (DNA): TGTGCCAGCCACGGGCCACGGAGAGATACGCAGTATTTT. Full variable domain (missing parts from reference TRBV19 and TRBJ2-3): DGGITQSPKYLFRKEGQNVTLSCEQNLNHDAMYWYRQDPGQGLRLIYYSQIVNDFQKGDIAEGYSVSREKKESFPLTVTSAQKNPTAFYLCASHGPRRDTQYFGPGTRLTVL.

The chain combines TRBV28 with TRBJ2-3; no clear D gene. Germline lookup yields CDR1 MDHEN and CDR2 SYDVKM. The CDR3 covers 12 residues. Deletions cut 4 bases from V and 6 bases from J, with 8 bases between. CDR3 coding DNA: TGTGCCAGCAGTTCCCGCGTTGATACGCAGTATTTT. It translates to CASSSRVDTQYF. Variable domain in full (rest from reference TRBV28 and TRBJ2-3): DVKVTQSSRYLVKRTGEKVFLECVQDMDHENMFWYRQDPGLGLRLIYFSYDVKMKEKGDIPEGYSVSREKKERFSLILESASTNQTSMYLCASSSRVDTQYFGPGTRLTVL.

The chain recombines TRBV29-1 with TRBJ2-3; possibly TRBD2 for D (6 bases). This CDR3 spans 16 amino acids. Trimming removed 3 bases from V and 3 bases from J, with 19 bases in between. CDR1 and CDR2 from the germline V gene are SQVTM and ANQGSEA. The CDR3 loop reads CSVDPGLGFWTDTQYF. The CDR3 DNA follows: TGCAGCGTTGACCCGGGACTGGGTTTTTGGACAGATACGCAGTATTTT.

The chain is built from TRBV13 and TRBJ2-7; 7 bases are shared with TRBD2. This CDR3 is built from 15 residues. After removal of 4 bases from V and 3 bases from J, the junction contained 9 bases not matched to a gene. CDR1 PRHDT and CDR2 FYEKMQ come from the germline V gene (reference sequence). The CDR3 here is CASSSFSGGGYEQYF. The DNA of the CDR3 is TGTGCCAGCAGCTCCTTCAGCGGCGGGGGCTACGAGCAGTACTTC.

This clone is labeled as medium-sized (0.01 to 0.1%). The V call is TRBV28, the J call TRBJ2-7; no clear D. Germline V gene lookup returns CDR1 MDHEN and CDR2 SYDVKM. The V and J ends lost 2 bases and 2 bases respectively, with 10 bases between them. The CDR3 is made up of 14 amino acids. The CDR3 region has the DNA TGTGCCAGCAGTTTAAGGCTAACAACCTACGAGCAGTACTTC. The encoded protein is CASSLRLTTYEQYF.

The chain combines TRBV28 with TRBJ2-5; a weak D match, TRBD2 (6 bases). The V and J ends lost 5 bases and 5 bases respectively, with 21 bases between them. The CDR3 length is 16 residues. The germline V gene encodes CDR1 MDHEN and CDR2 SYDVKM. CDR3: CASSAVGGEARETQYF. CDR3 DNA sequence: TGTGCCAGCAGTGCAGTAGGAGGGGAGGCGAGGGAGACCCAGTACTTC.

The rearrangement joins TRBV27 to TRBJ2-2; D is uncertain. The germline V gene has CDR1 MNHEY and CDR2 SMNVEV (reference sequence). V lost 3 bases and J 7 bases, leaving 12 bases between the germline ends. The CDR3 length is 14 residues. CDR3 protein: CASSFVAWSGELFF. The CDR3 coding sequence is TGTGCCAGCAGTTTTGTCGCATGGAGCGGGGAGCTGTTTTTT.

The rearrangement uses TRBV4-2 and TRBJ1-1; 8 nucleotides match TRBD1. V gave up 7 bases and J gave up 8 bases; unmatched junction bases: 3. CDR3 length: 11 amino acids. Germline V gene data show CDR1 as LGHNA and CDR2 as YNFKEQ. The CDR3 region is CASTSGGEAFF. The CDR3 DNA is TGTGCCAGCACCTCAGGGGGCGAAGCTTTCTTT.

This chain links TRBV2 with TRBJ2-1, with D possibly being TRBD1 (5 bases). Germline V CDR1 and CDR2: SNHLY, FYNNEI. The CDR3 totals 16 residues. V was clipped by 11 bases and J by 2 bases, with 22 bases between them. The CDR3 loop is CAGLARGHSTYNEQFF. The CDR3 region has the DNA TGTGCCGGCTTAGCAAGGGGTCACTCGACCTACAATGAGCAGTTCTTC.

The genes are TRBV6-6 and TRBJ2-1, with TRBD1 matching over 8 bases. This CDR3 is built from 13 residues. V lost 4 bases to trimming and J lost 8 bases; unmatched junction nucleotides: 4. Looked up from germline, CDR1 is MNHNY and CDR2 is SVGAGI (reference sequence). The CDR3 coding sequence is TGTGCCAGCAGTTTGGACAGGGCCCATGAGCAGTTCTTC. It is translated as CASSLDRAHEQFF.

The chain joins TRBV27 to TRBJ2-5, with TRBD2 matching 9 bases. The CDR3 extends over 13 amino acids. CDR1 and CDR2 from the germline V gene are MNHEY and SMNVEV (reference sequence). V was clipped by 6 bases and J by 5 bases; unmatched bases: 4. CDR3 protein: CASSGAGGETQYF. The CDR3 DNA follows: TGTGCCAGCAGCGGGGCGGGAGGGGAGACCCAGTACTTC.

The V call is TRBV19, the J call TRBJ2-1, with D hard to call. V lost 4 bases to trimming and J lost 2 bases, with 12 bases between them. The CDR3 is 15 amino acids. Looked up from germline, CDR1 is LNHDA and CDR2 is SQIVND (reference sequence). The CDR3 nucleotides read TGTGCCAGTAGTAACCCCCGGAGAACCTACAATGAGCAGTTCTTC. It yields the protein CASSNPRRTYNEQFF.

The genes are TRBV9 and TRBJ2-1, with 10 nucleotides matching TRBD2. V gave up 4 bases and J gave up 7 bases; unmatched junction bases: 11. This CDR3 is built from 16 residues. In germline, CDR1 is SGDLS, CDR2 YYNGEE. The CDR3 loop is CASSRAGTSAGNEQFF. The CDR3 DNA reads as TGTGCCAGCAGCCGCGCCGGGACTAGCGCCGGGAATGAGCAGTTCTTC.

The rearrangement links TRBV11-1 to TRBJ2-3; TRBD1 might be the D (6 bases). Germline-derived CDR1 and CDR2 are SGHAT and FQDESV (reference sequence). Trimming cost V 5 bases and J 2 bases, with 11 bases left between them. This CDR3 comprises 14 residues. CDR3 protein: CASSQRGITDTQYF. CDR3 coding DNA: TGTGCCAGCAGCCAAAGGGGGATCACAGATACGCAGTATTTT.

The chain combines TRBV28 with TRBJ2-3; D is perhaps TRBD2 (6 bases). This CDR3 has 18 amino acids. The germline CDR1 and CDR2 sequences are MDHEN and SYDVKM. V was clipped by 3 bases and J by 4 bases, with 23 bases between them. CDR3 residues: CASSLGLGRRWGADTQYF. The CDR3 DNA reads TGTGCCAGCAGTTTGGGACTTGGGAGGCGGTGGGGCGCAGATACGCAGTATTTT.

The rearrangement joins TRBV28 to TRBJ2-1, with 12 positions matching TRBD2. CDR1 is MDHEN and CDR2 is SYDVKM in the germline V gene. There are 16 residues in the CDR3. With 5 bases clipped from V and 5 bases from J, the junction kept 7 bases outside the gene matches. CDR3 residues: CASSAKTSGGNNEQFF. The CDR3 region has the DNA TGTGCCAGCAGTGCCAAGACTAGCGGGGGCAACAATGAGCAGTTCTTC. Drawing the rest from reference TRBV28 and TRBJ2-1, the complete variable domain is DVKVTQSSRYLVKRTGEKVFLECVQDMDHENMFWYRQDPGLGLRLIYFSYDVKMKEKGDIPEGYSVSREKKERFSLILESASTNQTSMYLCASSAKTSGGNNEQFFGPGTRLTVL.

The chain links TRBV11-2 to TRBJ1-2; perhaps TRBD1 as D (6 bases). Trimming pared 1 base from V and 4 bases from J, leaving 7 bases between. Germline lookup yields CDR1 SGHAT and CDR2 FQNNGV. The CDR3 length is 13 residues. The CDR3 loop is CASSLVGAYGYTF. The CDR3 DNA sequence: TGTGCCAGCAGCTTAGTGGGGGCCTATGGCTACACCTTC.

CDR3 nucleotide sequence: TGCAGTGCTAGTGTCGGTGTGGGCTACACCTTC. It specifies CSASVGVGYTF. The V and J genes are TRBV20-1 and TRBJ1-2, with D hard to call. CDR1 is DFQATT, CDR2 SNEGSKA, per germline (reference sequence). CDR3 size: 11 residues. V shed 3 bases and J shed 8 bases, with 10 bases lying between them.

The V gene is TRBV5-6, the J gene TRBJ2-3; D may be TRBD1 or TRBD2 (5 bases each). Germline V gives CDR1 SGHDT, CDR2 YYEEEE. This CDR3 has 13 residues. V was clipped by 7 bases and J by 4 bases, with 13 bases between them. This CDR3 is CASGSQGADTQYF. As DNA, the CDR3 is TGTGCCAGCGGAAGCCAGGGAGCAGATACGCAGTATTTT.

The chain joins TRBV2 to TRBJ2-1, with D hard to call. CDR3 length: 14 residues. Per the germline V gene, CDR1 is SNHLY and CDR2 is FYNNEI. V was trimmed by 8 bases and J by 0 bases, leaving 11 bases between them. The CDR3 nucleotides are TGTGCCAGCTGTACGTCAAGCTCCTACAATGAGCAGTTCTTC. Amino acid sequence: CASCTSSSYNEQFF.

V gene TRBV16 combines with J gene TRBJ2-4; a possible D gene is TRBD1 (5 bases). V was trimmed by 4 bases and J by 2 bases, leaving 15 bases between them. CDR1 and CDR2 (germline): KGHSY, FQNENV. The CDR3 totals 16 residues. This CDR3 reads CASSPRQGFPKNIQYF. The CDR3, as DNA: TGTGCCAGCAGCCCGCGCCAGGGTTTTCCCAAAAACATTCAGTACTTC.

The V gene is TRBV11-2, the J gene TRBJ1-2; D call uncertain. Trimming took off 0 bases at V and 7 bases at J, with 9 bases between the two ends. CDR3 length equals 13 residues. The germline V gene has CDR1 SGHAT and CDR2 FQNNGV. The CDR3 reads CASSLEGRSGYTF. CDR3 DNA: TGTGCCAGCAGCTTAGAAGGAAGAAGTGGCTACACCTTC.

The chain combines TRBV6-5 with TRBJ2-5; D is perhaps TRBD1 (6 bases). Germline values: CDR1 MNHEY, CDR2 SVGAGI. This CDR3 is built from 14 residues. Trimming took off 8 bases at V and 5 bases at J, with 18 bases between the two ends. The CDR3, as DNA: TGTGCCAGCTCGGTTTACAGGGTATCGGAGACCCAGTACTTC. It translates to CASSVYRVSETQYF.

V gene TRBV15 combines with J gene TRBJ2-3; 7 bases are shared with TRBD1. The CDR3 contains 15 residues. Germline assignment: CDR1 LNHNV and CDR2 YYDKDF (reference sequence). With V trimmed by 5 bases and J by 8 bases, 13 bases remained unmatched. For the CDR3, the DNA is TGTGCCACCAGCGTAAGGGACAGTGGATTTTTTACGCAGTATTTT. This gives the protein CATSVRDSGFFTQYF. Supplemented by reference TRBV15 and TRBJ2-3, the full variable domain reads DAMVIQNPRYQVTQFGKPVTLSCSQTLNHNVMYWYQQKSSQAPKLLFHYYDKDFNNEADTPDNFQSRRPNTSFCFLDIRSPGLGDTAMYLCATSVRDSGFFTQYFGPGTRLTVL.

In this sample, this clone is medium-sized (0.01 to 0.1%). The CDR3 nucleotides are TGTGCCAGCCAAGGACAGGACGATGGCTACACCTTC. Translated, it gives CASQGQDDGYTF. J is TRBJ1-2 and V is TRBV5-4; TRBD1 aligns across 7 bases. CDR3 length: 12 amino acids. Germline V gene data show CDR1 as SGHNT and CDR2 as YYREEE (reference sequence). V shed 7 bases, J shed 6 bases, and the junction held 6 bases outside the gene matches.

This chain connects TRBV11-3 to TRBJ2-2; D is unresolved. Trimming left V 1 base short and J 5 bases short, with 8 bases between. Germline loops: CDR1 SGHNT, CDR2 YENEEA. The CDR3 consists of 14 residues. As DNA, the CDR3 is TGTGCCAGCAGCTTAGGGCAGACAACCGGGGAGCTGTTTTTT. It codes for CASSLGQTTGELFF.